What follows describes a single T cell receptor (beta chain). These data are taken from a study of T cells in Graves' hyperthyroidism and ophthalmopathy. The CDR3 regions of TCR beta were amplified from RNA transcripts. Using the HTBI primer set, a first-round RT-PCR was run on the TCR CDR3. One entry per CDR3 protein, called by TCRdb with MiXCR from the multiplex PCR reads. Here the sample spans approximately 300,000 distinct CDR3 sequences, over 15% being singletons. Fresh peripheral blood, 10 ml, yielded the PBMCs. CDR3 length: 13 residues. Trimming took off 6 bases at V and 8 bases at J, with 14 bases between the two ends. Germline CDR1 and CDR2: MNHEY and SVGAGI.

The source material was blood. The chain recombines TRBV6-5 with TRBJ2-1; the D call may be TRBD1 or TRBD2 (6 bases each). The source is a woman aged 55-75 years with Graves' ophthalmopathy. The CDR3 sequence: CASRTGAPDEQFF. As DNA, the CDR3 is TGTGCCAGCAGAACGGGGGCACCCGATGAGCAGTTCTTC.